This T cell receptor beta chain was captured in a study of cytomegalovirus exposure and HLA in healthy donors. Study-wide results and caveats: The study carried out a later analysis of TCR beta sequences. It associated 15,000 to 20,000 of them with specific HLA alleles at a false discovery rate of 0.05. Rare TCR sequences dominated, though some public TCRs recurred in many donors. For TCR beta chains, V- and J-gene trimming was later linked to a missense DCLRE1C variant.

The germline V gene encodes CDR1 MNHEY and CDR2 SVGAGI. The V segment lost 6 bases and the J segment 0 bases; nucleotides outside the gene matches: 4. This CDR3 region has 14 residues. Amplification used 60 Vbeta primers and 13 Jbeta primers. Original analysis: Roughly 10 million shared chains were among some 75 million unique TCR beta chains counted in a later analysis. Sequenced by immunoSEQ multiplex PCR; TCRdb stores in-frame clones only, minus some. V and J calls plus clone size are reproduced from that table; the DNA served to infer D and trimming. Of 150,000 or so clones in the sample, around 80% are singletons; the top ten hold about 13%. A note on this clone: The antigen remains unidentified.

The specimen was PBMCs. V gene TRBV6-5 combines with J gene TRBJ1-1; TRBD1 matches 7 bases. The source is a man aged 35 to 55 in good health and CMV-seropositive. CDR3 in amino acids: CASSSGQVNTEAFF. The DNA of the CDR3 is TGTGCCAGCAGCAGCGGACAGGTGAACACTGAAGCTTTCTTT.